These T cell receptor beta chains were read from a single sample in a study of regulatory T cells in long-lasting Graves disease. TCRdb passed the multiplex PCR reads through MiXCR, listing each CDR3 protein once. This table has some 340,000 distinct CDR3 sequences, roughly 23% appearing once. Sequencing was performed on peripheral blood mononuclear cells (PBMCs), taken when the disease was refractory, from a patient treated with antithyroid drugs. The receptors shown here come from a woman aged 40 to 49 with Graves disease. Both conserved end residues are part of each CDR3. The order of the fields is clone size, D gene, J gene, V gene, CDR3 protein, CDR3 DNA. The D gene is left open where the match is weak. The size of a clone is reported for some rows only, either as once, few or many, or as a class for expanded clones.

clone size: NA; D gene: NA; J gene: TRBJ2-1; V gene: TRBV12-3/TRBV12-4; CDR3 protein: CVSSGHGTVEVGYYNEQFF; CDR3 DNA: TGTGTCAGCAGTGGACACGGGACCGTTGAAGTGGGGTACTACAATGAGCAGTTCTTC
clone size: NA; D gene: NA; J gene: TRBJ2-3; V gene: TRBV7-2; CDR3 protein: CASSLGTGTADTQYF; CDR3 DNA: TGTGCCAGCAGCTTGGGCACGGGGACTGCAGATACGCAGTATTTT
clone size: many; D gene: NA; J gene: TRBJ2-7; V gene: TRBV27; CDR3 protein: CASSLSPPYEQYF; CDR3 DNA: TGTGCCAGCAGTTTATCCCCTCCTTACGAGCAGTACTTC
clone size: few; D gene: NA; J gene: TRBJ2-7; V gene: TRBV20-1; CDR3 protein: CSANPWRFYEQYF; CDR3 DNA: TGCAGTGCTAACCCCTGGAGGTTCTACGAGCAGTACTTC
clone size: NA; D gene: NA; J gene: TRBJ1-6; V gene: TRBV9; CDR3 protein: CASSPRQVGSPLHF; CDR3 DNA: TGTGCCAGCAGCCCCCGGCAGGTTGGATCCCCCCTCCACTTT
clone size: many; D gene: NA; J gene: TRBJ1-2; V gene: TRBV27; CDR3 protein: CASSLTANYGYTF; CDR3 DNA: TGTGCCAGCAGCTTGACAGCTAACTATGGCTACACCTTC
clone size: NA; D gene: NA; J gene: TRBJ2-5; V gene: TRBV5-4; CDR3 protein: CASSFVPGETQYF; CDR3 DNA: TGTGCCAGCAGCTTTGTGCCGGGAGAGACCCAGTACTTC
clone size: many; D gene: NA; J gene: TRBJ2-7; V gene: TRBV7-8; CDR3 protein: CASSFGIRDFSSYEQYF; CDR3 DNA: TGTGCCAGCAGCTTCGGGATAAGGGACTTTAGCTCCTACGAGCAGTACTTC
clone size: many; D gene: NA; J gene: TRBJ2-7; V gene: TRBV7-8; CDR3 protein: CASSLVSVFSNYEQYF; CDR3 DNA: TGTGCCAGCAGCTTAGTTTCGGTTTTCTCAAACTACGAGCAGTACTTC
clone size: few; D gene: TRBD1; J gene: TRBJ1-1; V gene: TRBV9; CDR3 protein: CASSAQGASHAEAFF; CDR3 DNA: TGTGCCAGCAGCGCGCAGGGGGCATCCCACGCTGAAGCTTTCTTT
clone size: many; D gene: NA; J gene: TRBJ1-2; V gene: TRBV28; CDR3 protein: CASSLGGYGYTF; CDR3 DNA: TGTGCCAGCAGTTTGGGAGGGTATGGCTACACCTTC
clone size: few; D gene: TRBD1; J gene: TRBJ1-5; V gene: TRBV28; CDR3 protein: CASSSRTGYQPQHF; CDR3 DNA: TGTGCCAGCAGTTCCCGGACAGGGTATCAGCCCCAGCATTTT
clone size: NA; D gene: TRBD2; J gene: TRBJ2-2; V gene: TRBV20-1; CDR3 protein: CSAFSSGRPTGELFF; CDR3 DNA: TGCAGTGCTTTTTCTAGCGGGAGGCCGACCGGGGAGCTGTTTTTT
clone size: NA; D gene: NA; J gene: TRBJ2-2; V gene: TRBV28; CDR3 protein: CASSFVYTGELFF; CDR3 DNA: TGTGCCAGCAGTTTCGTCTACACCGGGGAGCTGTTTTTT
clone size: many; D gene: NA; J gene: TRBJ2-7; V gene: TRBV6-1; CDR3 protein: CASSAPATYEQYF; CDR3 DNA: TGTGCCAGCAGTGCTCCTGCGACCTACGAGCAGTACTTC
clone size: many; D gene: TRBD1; J gene: TRBJ1-2; V gene: TRBV6-5; CDR3 protein: CASSYSRDRADYGYTF; CDR3 DNA: TGTGCCAGCAGTTACTCGCGGGACAGGGCGGACTATGGCTACACCTTC
clone size: NA; D gene: TRBD2; J gene: TRBJ2-7; V gene: TRBV5-1; CDR3 protein: CASSLGLAGKEYF; CDR3 DNA: TGCGCCAGCAGCTTGGGTCTAGCGGGAAAGGAGTACTTC
clone size: few; D gene: TRBD2; J gene: TRBJ2-1; V gene: TRBV30; CDR3 protein: CAWETGLGRNEQFF; CDR3 DNA: TGTGCCTGGGAAACGGGACTAGGAAGAAATGAGCAGTTCTTC
clone size: few; D gene: NA; J gene: TRBJ2-4; V gene: TRBV11-2; CDR3 protein: CASSLEVKNIQYF; CDR3 DNA: TGTGCCAGCAGCTTGGAAGTAAAAAACATTCAGTACTTC
clone size: NA; D gene: NA; J gene: TRBJ2-1; V gene: TRBV6-5; CDR3 protein: CASSYSPRPYNEQFF; CDR3 DNA: TGTGCCAGCAGTTACTCGCCAAGACCCTACAATGAGCAGTTCTTC
clone size: NA; D gene: NA; J gene: TRBJ2-7; V gene: TRBV7-9; CDR3 protein: CASSPPRGPPGEQYF; CDR3 DNA: TGTGCCAGCAGCCCCCCCCGTGGGCCACCAGGCGAGCAGTACTTC
clone size: many; D gene: NA; J gene: TRBJ2-7; V gene: TRBV11-2; CDR3 protein: CASSPFGRVYEQYF; CDR3 DNA: TGTGCCAGCAGCCCCTTCGGACGGGTCTACGAGCAGTACTTC
clone size: NA; D gene: TRBD2; J gene: TRBJ2-5; V gene: TRBV9; CDR3 protein: CASSANPVDGSGSQETQYF; CDR3 DNA: TGTGCCAGCAGCGCCAACCCGGTTGATGGTAGCGGGAGCCAGGAGACCCAGTACTTC
clone size: NA; D gene: TRBD1; J gene: TRBJ2-7; V gene: TRBV6-1; CDR3 protein: CASSEGQGEYF; CDR3 DNA: TGTGCCAGCAGTGAGGGACAGGGGGAGTACTTC
clone size: many; D gene: TRBD2; J gene: TRBJ2-5; V gene: TRBV20-1; CDR3 protein: CSTPGAGVLETQYF; CDR3 DNA: TGCAGTACCCCCGGGGCGGGAGTTCTAGAGACCCAGTACTTC
clone size: few; D gene: NA; J gene: TRBJ2-2; V gene: TRBV20-1; CDR3 protein: CSAVRSDKTGELFF; CDR3 DNA: TGCAGTGCTGTCCGAAGTGACAAGACCGGGGAGCTGTTTTTT
clone size: few; D gene: NA; J gene: TRBJ2-2; V gene: TRBV3-1; CDR3 protein: CASSQGRGAGELFF; CDR3 DNA: TGTGCCAGCAGCCAAGGAAGGGGGGCCGGGGAGCTGTTTTTT
clone size: few; D gene: TRBD1; J gene: TRBJ2-7; V gene: TRBV30; CDR3 protein: CARTGASYEQYF; CDR3 DNA: TGTGCCAGGACAGGGGCCTCCTACGAGCAGTACTTC
clone size: many; D gene: TRBD2; J gene: TRBJ2-2; V gene: TRBV28; CDR3 protein: CASSHRLARFTGELFF; CDR3 DNA: TGTGCCAGCAGTCACAGACTAGCACGGTTCACCGGGGAGCTGTTTTTT
clone size: few; D gene: NA; J gene: TRBJ1-6; V gene: TRBV2; CDR3 protein: CASKTDRSNSPLHF; CDR3 DNA: TGTGCCAGCAAAACCGACAGGTCAAATTCACCCCTCCACTTT
clone size: NA; D gene: TRBD1; J gene: TRBJ1-5; V gene: TRBV6-1; CDR3 protein: CATNRGYGNQPQHF; CDR3 DNA: TGTGCCACGAACAGGGGCTATGGCAATCAGCCCCAGCATTTT
clone size: many; D gene: NA; J gene: TRBJ1-4; V gene: TRBV7-8; CDR3 protein: CASSLLYYVLGEKLFF; CDR3 DNA: TGTGCCAGCAGCTTATTATATTACGTATTGGGTGAAAAACTGTTTTTT
clone size: few; D gene: NA; J gene: TRBJ1-6; V gene: TRBV20-1; CDR3 protein: CSAKSRIRDSPLHF; CDR3 DNA: TGCAGTGCCAAGTCCCGCATACGCGATTCACCCCTCCACTTT
clone size: few; D gene: NA; J gene: TRBJ2-7; V gene: TRBV10-3; CDR3 protein: CAMGGALGSYEQYF; CDR3 DNA: TGTGCCATGGGTGGAGCACTAGGCTCCTACGAGCAGTACTTC
clone size: many; D gene: TRBD1; J gene: TRBJ1-5; V gene: TRBV7-2; CDR3 protein: CASSFSYWTGRNQPQHF; CDR3 DNA: TGTGCCAGCAGCTTTAGTTACTGGACAGGGAGGAATCAGCCCCAGCATTTT
clone size: few; D gene: NA; J gene: TRBJ1-1; V gene: TRBV7-9; CDR3 protein: CASRSYRNTEAFF; CDR3 DNA: TGTGCCAGCAGATCGTACCGAAACACTGAAGCTTTCTTT
clone size: many; D gene: TRBD1; J gene: TRBJ2-7; V gene: TRBV29-1; CDR3 protein: CSVGQGGIHEQYF; CDR3 DNA: TGCAGCGTCGGACAGGGGGGCATCCACGAGCAGTACTTC
clone size: many; D gene: NA; J gene: TRBJ1-1; V gene: TRBV5-5; CDR3 protein: CASSLRVLITEAFF; CDR3 DNA: TGTGCCAGCAGCTTGAGAGTCCTTATCACTGAAGCTTTCTTT
clone size: few; D gene: NA; J gene: TRBJ2-7; V gene: TRBV2; CDR3 protein: CASSELRGSSYEQYF; CDR3 DNA: TGTGCCAGCAGTGAGCTAAGAGGCAGCTCCTACGAGCAGTACTTC
clone size: many; D gene: NA; J gene: TRBJ2-7; V gene: TRBV10-3; CDR3 protein: CAIRGDNSYEQYF; CDR3 DNA: TGTGCCATCCGCGGGGACAACTCCTACGAGCAGTACTTC
clone size: NA; D gene: TRBD1; J gene: TRBJ2-7; V gene: TRBV19; CDR3 protein: CASSAGQGSSYEQYF; CDR3 DNA: TGTGCCAGTAGTGCCGGACAGGGGAGCTCCTACGAGCAGTACTTC
clone size: many; D gene: NA; J gene: TRBJ2-1; V gene: TRBV28; CDR3 protein: CASSLDPTRIEQFF; CDR3 DNA: TGTGCCAGCAGTTTGGACCCCACTAGGATTGAGCAGTTCTTC
clone size: NA; D gene: NA; J gene: TRBJ2-1; V gene: TRBV11-2; CDR3 protein: CASTLAAEYNEQFF; CDR3 DNA: TGTGCCAGCACGCTTGCGGCCGAATACAATGAGCAGTTCTTC
clone size: many; D gene: NA; J gene: TRBJ1-2; V gene: TRBV28; CDR3 protein: CASRPRGTNYGYTF; CDR3 DNA: TGTGCCAGCAGGCCGCGCGGGACAAACTATGGCTACACCTTC
clone size: NA; D gene: NA; J gene: TRBJ1-1; V gene: TRBV7-9; CDR3 protein: CASSPTGKREGAFF; CDR3 DNA: TGTGCCAGCTCCCCTACCGGGAAGCGTGAGGGAGCTTTCTTT
clone size: many; D gene: NA; J gene: TRBJ2-5; V gene: TRBV28; CDR3 protein: CASSFRGLTGETQYF; CDR3 DNA: TGTGCCAGCAGTTTCCGTGGACTGACGGGAGAGACCCAGTACTTC
clone size: few; D gene: TRBD2; J gene: TRBJ2-3; V gene: TRBV27; CDR3 protein: CASRLRTRALIRTSGYTDTQYF; CDR3 DNA: TGTGCCAGCAGATTGAGGACACGGGCCCTGATTAGGACTAGCGGGTACACAGATACGCAGTATTTT
clone size: few; D gene: NA; J gene: TRBJ1-1; V gene: TRBV30; CDR3 protein: CAWSVIPQGEAFF; CDR3 DNA: TGTGCCTGGAGTGTAATCCCCCAGGGGGAAGCTTTCTTT
clone size: NA; D gene: NA; J gene: TRBJ1-5; V gene: TRBV7-9; CDR3 protein: CASSFGSLGNQPQHF; CDR3 DNA: TGTGCCAGCAGCTTTGGGTCATTAGGAAATCAGCCCCAGCATTTT
clone size: many; D gene: NA; J gene: TRBJ1-4; V gene: TRBV29-1; CDR3 protein: CSARPGTTNEKLFF; CDR3 DNA: TGCAGCGCCCGTCCGGGGACAACTAATGAAAAACTGTTTTTT